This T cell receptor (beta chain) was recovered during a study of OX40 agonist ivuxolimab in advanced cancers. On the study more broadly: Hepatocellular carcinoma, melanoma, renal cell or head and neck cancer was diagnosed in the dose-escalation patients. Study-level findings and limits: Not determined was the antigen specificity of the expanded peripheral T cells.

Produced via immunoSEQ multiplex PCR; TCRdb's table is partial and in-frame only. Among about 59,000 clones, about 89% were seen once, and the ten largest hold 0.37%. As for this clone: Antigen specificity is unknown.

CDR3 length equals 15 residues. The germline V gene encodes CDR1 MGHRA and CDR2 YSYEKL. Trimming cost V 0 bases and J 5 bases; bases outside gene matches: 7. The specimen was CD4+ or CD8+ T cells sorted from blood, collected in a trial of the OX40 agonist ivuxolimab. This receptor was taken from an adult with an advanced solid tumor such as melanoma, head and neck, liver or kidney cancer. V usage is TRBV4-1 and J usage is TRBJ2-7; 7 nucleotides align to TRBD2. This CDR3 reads CASSQDPGRGNEQYF. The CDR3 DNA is TGCGCCAGCAGCCAAGACCCTGGGAGGGGCAACGAGCAGTACTTC.